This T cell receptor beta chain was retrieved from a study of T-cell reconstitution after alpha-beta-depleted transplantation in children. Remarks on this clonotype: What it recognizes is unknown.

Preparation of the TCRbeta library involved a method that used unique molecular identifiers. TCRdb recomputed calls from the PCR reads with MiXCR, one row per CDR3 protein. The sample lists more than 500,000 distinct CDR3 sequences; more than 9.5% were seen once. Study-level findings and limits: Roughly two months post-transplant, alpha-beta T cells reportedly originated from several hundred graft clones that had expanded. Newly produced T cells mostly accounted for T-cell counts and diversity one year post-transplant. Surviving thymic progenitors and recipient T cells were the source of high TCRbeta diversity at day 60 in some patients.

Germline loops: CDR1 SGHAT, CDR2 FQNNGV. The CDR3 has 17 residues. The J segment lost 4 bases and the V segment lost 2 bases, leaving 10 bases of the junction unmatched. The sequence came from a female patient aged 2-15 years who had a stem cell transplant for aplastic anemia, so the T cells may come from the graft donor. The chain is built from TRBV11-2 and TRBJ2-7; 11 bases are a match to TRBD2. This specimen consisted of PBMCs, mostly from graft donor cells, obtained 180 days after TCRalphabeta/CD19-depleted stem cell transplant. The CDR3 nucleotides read TGTGCCAGCAGCTTAACCGACTCTAGCGGGAGGTTGTACGAGCAGTACTTC. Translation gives CASSLTDSSGRLYEQYF.